A single sample gave rise to the 30 T cell receptor beta chains below, sequenced in a study of blood T cell repertoires in COVID-19. Using immunoSEQ multiplex PCR, the repertoire was profiled, and TCRdb retains in-frame clones only, with some absent. The data show about 83,000 clones, with roughly nine tenths seen just once and around 3% held by the top ten. Material for sequencing was peripheral blood. These receptors originate from a woman aged 45-59 years with active or convalescent COVID-19.

This clone showed up just a few times. Distinct nucleotide sequences in the sample also encode this CDR3. The gene calls are TRBV9 and TRBJ1-3; D is uncertain. Germline lookup yields CDR1 SGDLS and CDR2 YYNGEE. V lost 0 bases and J lost 0, with 4 bases in between. The CDR3 length is 14 residues. CDR3 DNA: TGTGCCAGCAGCGTAGATAGCTCTGGAAACACCATATATTTT. Translation gives CASSVDSSGNTIYF.

The chain couples TRBV5-1 to TRBJ1-1, with 10 bases identical to TRBD1. Losses at the gene ends were 2 bases for V and 8 bases for J; bases not matched to a gene: 9. Germline V CDR1 and CDR2: SGHRS, YFSETQ. The length of the CDR3 is 15 residues. CDR3 in amino acids: CASSLLTGQGKEAFF. CDR3 DNA sequence: TGCGCCAGCAGCTTACTTACGGGACAGGGGAAAGAAGCTTTCTTT.

This clone appeared once. The J gene is TRBJ2-5, the V gene TRBV9, with 7 bases that match TRBD1. CDR1 and CDR2 (germline): SGDLS, YYNGEE. CDR3 length: 14 residues. Trimming at V came to 3 bases and at J to 2 bases, leaving 4 bases not matched to a gene. CDR3 coding DNA: TGTGCCAGCAGCGGACAGGGACAGCAAGAGACCCAGTACTTC. Its protein product is CASSGQGQQETQYF.

This clone was recorded a few times. This sequence joins TRBV7-9 and TRBJ1-1, with D possibly matching TRBD1 (6 bases). Trimming stripped 5 bases from V and 9 bases from J, with 19 bases between. The CDR3 is 14 residues long. CDR1 SEHNR and CDR2 FQNEAQ come from the germline V gene (reference sequence). CDR3 nucleotide sequence: TGTGCCAGCAGCGATAACAGGGTTTCGGGGCAAGCTTTCTTT. It yields the protein CASSDNRVSGQAFF. Together with reference TRBV7-9 and TRBJ1-1, the CDR3 gives the full variable domain: DTGVSQNPRHKITKRGQNVTFRCDPISEHNRLYWYRQTLGQGPEFLTYFQNEAQLEKSRLLSDRFSAERPKGSFSTLEIQRTEQGDSAMYLCASSDNRVSGQAFFGQGTRLTVV.

The chain has TRBV7-2 and TRBJ2-1; D not resolved. The CDR3 contains 14 residues. The V gene's germline CDR1 is SGHTA and CDR2 FQGNSA. V was clipped by 0 bases and J by 7 bases, with 10 bases between them. CDR3: CASSLASVQNEQFF. CDR3 DNA: TGTGCCAGCAGCTTAGCGTCGGTACAGAATGAGCAGTTCTTC.

This clone was detected once. V is TRBV7-8 and J is TRBJ1-1, with a tentative D call TRBD1 (5 bases). The V gene's germline CDR1 is SGHVS and CDR2 FQNEAQ. Trimming removed 6 bases at V and 1 base at J, with 15 bases between. This CDR3 spans 15 amino acids. The CDR3 region has the DNA TGTGCCAGCAGATCTCCCATTAGGGGGAACACTGAAGCTTTCTTT. It translates to CASRSPIRGNTEAFF.

This chain connects TRBV5-4 to TRBJ2-1; D perhaps matches TRBD1 (6 bases). Germline V CDR1 and CDR2: SGHNT, YYREEE (reference sequence). The CDR3 runs 15 residues. Trimming shortened V by 2 bases and J by 8 bases, and 17 bases separated the two germline ends. The CDR3 here is CASSFRGGRLDEQFF. CDR3 nucleotide sequence: TGTGCCAGCAGCTTCCGTGGGGGCCGGCTGGATGAGCAGTTCTTC.

The rearrangement uses TRBV15 and TRBJ1-5; D remains unclear. The CDR3 loop spans 14 amino acids. V was shortened by 4 bases and J by 4 bases, with 11 bases between the two germline ends. The germline CDR1 and CDR2 sequences are LNHNV and YYDKDF (reference sequence). The CDR3 bases are TGTGCCACCAGCATTGCCACGGGGAATCAGCCCCAGCATTTT. It specifies CATSIATGNQPQHF.

The rearrangement joins TRBV10-3 to TRBJ1-4, with a tentative D call TRBD1 (6 bases). V was cut by 4 bases and J by 3 bases, with 15 bases left in between. CDR3 size: 16 residues. Germline lookup yields CDR1 ENHRY and CDR2 SYGVKD. The CDR3 spells CAISGRGGAANEKLFF. The CDR3 region has the DNA TGTGCCATCAGTGGCAGGGGTGGCGCGGCTAATGAAAAACTGTTTTTT.

The V call is TRBV2, the J call TRBJ2-2; a weak D match, TRBD2 (6 bases). The V and J ends lost 6 bases and 1 base respectively, with 6 bases between them. Germline V gene lookup returns CDR1 SNHLY and CDR2 FYNNEI. The CDR3 covers 13 residues. The CDR3 loop is CASRGLNTGELFF. The CDR3 nucleotides read TGTGCCAGCAGGGGACTGAACACCGGGGAGCTGTTTTTT.

Turning to this clone: Other DNA sequences in this sample translate to the same CDR3. The chain combines TRBV6-5 with TRBJ1-1; D remains ambiguous. Germline CDR1 and CDR2: MNHEY and SVGAGI. The CDR3 is made up of 15 amino acids. V lost 0 bases, J lost 0 bases, and 8 bases lay in between. In nucleotides, the CDR3 is TGTGCCAGCAGTTACTCGGGCAGAGTGAACACTGAAGCTTTCTTT. Translating it yields CASSYSGRVNTEAFF.

This chain links TRBV10-3 with TRBJ1-5, with TRBD1 as a possible D gene (6 bases). The CDR3 totals 17 residues. V gave up 0 bases and J gave up 6 bases, with 18 bases separating them. The germline CDR1 and CDR2 sequences are ENHRY and SYGVKD. This CDR3 is CAISESWTATGSQPQHF. CDR3 nucleotide sequence: TGTGCCATCAGTGAGTCTTGGACGGCAACAGGGTCTCAGCCCCAGCATTTT.

The chain carries TRBV7-3 and TRBJ2-2; D perhaps matches TRBD2 (5 bases). This CDR3 has 15 amino acids. Trimming removed 8 bases at V and 4 bases at J, with 17 bases between. Germline CDR1 and CDR2: SGHTA and FQGTGA. The CDR3 DNA follows: TGTGCCAGCCGTCGGGGAGCGGCTTCCACCGGGGAGCTGTTTTTT. This codes for CASRRGAASTGELFF. Supplemented by reference TRBV7-3 and TRBJ2-2, the full variable domain reads GAGVSQTPSNKVTEKGKYVELRCDPISGHTALYWYRQSLGQGPEFLIYFQGTGAADDSGLPNDRFFAVRPEGSVSTLKIQRTERGDSAVYLCASRRGAASTGELFFGEGSRLTVL.

The rearrangement links TRBV9 to TRBJ1-1, with D possibly matching TRBD1 (5 bases). Trimming cost V 2 bases and J 0 bases, with 17 bases left between them. Germline assignment: CDR1 SGDLS and CDR2 YYNGEE. This CDR3 has 17 amino acids. The CDR3 reads CASSVSPIRAMNTEAFF. The CDR3 DNA reads as TGTGCCAGCAGCGTTTCCCCGATCAGGGCGATGAACACTGAAGCTTTCTTT.

This sequence joins TRBV29-1 and TRBJ2-3; 11 nucleotides align to TRBD1. Germline V lookup: CDR1 SQVTM, CDR2 ANQGSEA. CDR3 size: 15 residues. The CDR3 sequence: CSFFQDRGPTDTQYF. CDR3 nucleotides: TGCAGTTTTTTCCAGGACAGGGGGCCCACAGATACGCAGTATTTT.

The rearrangement links TRBV6-5 to TRBJ1-1; 7 nucleotides line up with TRBD1. This CDR3 region has 14 residues. Looked up from germline, CDR1 is MNHEY and CDR2 is SVGAGI. The V segment lost 3 bases and the J segment 6 bases; nucleotides outside the gene matches: 7. CDR3 bases: TGTGCCAGCAGTTATCGTAGGACAGGTTCTGAAGCTTTCTTT. Its translation is CASSYRRTGSEAFF.

The CDR3 DNA sequence: TGTGCCAGCAGCTTGGGACTAAGGGGACAGCAAGAGACCCAGTACTTC. Amino acid sequence: CASSLGLRGQQETQYF. The chain carries TRBV5-5 and TRBJ2-5; TRBD1 aligns across 7 bases. Germline CDR1 and CDR2: SGHKS and YYEKEE (reference sequence). The length of the CDR3 is 16 residues. The trim removed 0 bases at V and 2 bases at J, leaving 7 bases unmatched.

This rearrangement joins TRBV7-6 to TRBJ2-5; 8 nucleotides line up with TRBD2. The germline V gene has CDR1 SGHVS and CDR2 FNYEAQ. The CDR3 loop spans 17 amino acids. J gave up 0 bases and V 8 bases, and 14 bases lay outside the gene matches. The chain's CDR3 is CASSRWRGEDNQETQYF. In DNA form, the CDR3 reads TGTGCCAGCTCACGCTGGCGGGGGGAAGACAACCAAGAGACCCAGTACTTC.

This rearrangement joins TRBV6-5 to TRBJ2-1, with D maybe TRBD2 (5 bases). The CDR3 extends over 13 amino acids. Germline CDR1 reads MNHEY; CDR2 reads SVGAGI. The V and J ends lost 6 bases and 9 bases respectively, with 15 bases between them. CDR3: CASSFWSGAEQFF. The CDR3 DNA is TGTGCCAGCAGCTTCTGGAGCGGTGCTGAGCAGTTCTTC.

The chain employs TRBV7-2 and TRBJ2-7; D possibly corresponds to TRBD2 (6 bases). Between the trimmed V and J ends, which lost 2 bases and 6 bases, there was a span of 20 bases. The CDR3 runs to 16 residues. The germline V gene has CDR1 SGHTA and CDR2 FQGNSA. Here the CDR3 DNA reads TGTGCCAGCAGCTTAATGTCGCCTAGCGACTTATCCGAGCAGTACTTC. It encodes CASSLMSPSDLSEQYF.

The genes are TRBV6-2 or TRBV6-3 and TRBJ2-5, with D maybe TRBD2 (6 bases). This CDR3 spans 16 amino acids. V was pared by 7 bases and J by 9 bases, with 27 bases between. Germline loops: CDR1 MNHEY, CDR2 SVGEGT. The DNA of the CDR3 is TGTGCCAGCACCCCACAACCGGGTCCTAAAGGCGGGGCCCAGTACTTC. It is translated as CASTPQPGPKGGAQYF.

This chain joins TRBV11-2 and TRBJ1-1; D remains unclear. Germline CDR1 reads SGHAT; CDR2 reads FQNNGV. CDR3 length equals 13 residues. V was clipped by 5 bases and J by 1 base, with 8 bases between them. CDR3 in amino acids: CASSDPGNTEAFF. As DNA, the CDR3 is TGTGCCAGCAGCGACCCGGGGAACACTGAAGCTTTCTTT.

The chain carries TRBV18 and TRBJ1-1; TRBD1 matches at 7 bases. The CDR3 runs 16 residues. V shed 0 bases, J shed 0 bases, and the junction held 4 bases outside the gene matches. Germline V gene sequence: CDR1 KGHSH, CDR2 LQKENI. As DNA, the CDR3 is TGTGCCAGCTCACCACCGGGACAGAAAATGAACACTGAAGCTTTCTTT. This encodes CASSPPGQKMNTEAFF. Full variable domain (outside the CDR3, taken from reference TRBV18 and TRBJ1-1): NAGVMQNPRHLVRRRGQEARLRCSPMKGHSHVYWYRQLPEEGLKFMVYLQKENIIDESGMPKERFSAEFPKEGPSILRIQQVVRGDSAAYFCASSPPGQKMNTEAFFGQGTRLTVV.

The V and J genes are TRBV4-2 and TRBJ2-1; 10 bases fit TRBD2. The germline V gene encodes CDR1 LGHNA and CDR2 YNFKEQ. CDR3 length: 15 residues. V shed 1 base, J shed 8 bases, and the junction held 5 bases outside the gene matches. CDR3 protein: CASSQVASGGDEQFF. CDR3 bases: TGTGCCAGCAGCCAAGTTGCTAGCGGGGGCGATGAGCAGTTCTTC.

J is TRBJ1-2 and V is TRBV7-2; the D is unclear. Germline V CDR1 and CDR2: SGHTA, FQGNSA. This CDR3 spans 13 amino acids. The V gene lost 0 bases and the J gene lost 5 bases, with 7 bases spanning the gap. The CDR3 protein is CASSLATRYGYTF. In nucleotides, the CDR3 is TGTGCCAGCAGCTTAGCCACCAGGTATGGCTACACCTTC.

The chain couples TRBV7-2 to TRBJ1-5, with 9 bases lining up with TRBD1. Trimming removed 5 bases from V and 3 bases from J; junction bases left unmatched: 8. This CDR3 is 16 amino acids long. Germline CDR1 and CDR2: SGHTA and FQGNSA. Here the CDR3 DNA reads TGTGCCAGCAGCCTGGACAGGGGCGACGTCAATCAGCCCCAGCATTTT. Encoded protein: CASSLDRGDVNQPQHF.

The rearrangement joins TRBV9 to TRBJ1-1; D is ambiguous. This CDR3 contains 15 residues. CDR1 and CDR2 from the germline V gene are SGDLS and YYNGEE. Trimming pared 2 bases from V and 0 bases from J, leaving 11 bases between. The CDR3 DNA sequence: TGTGCCAGCAGCGTCCTAGGAGGGTTGAACACTGAAGCTTTCTTT. Protein: CASSVLGGLNTEAFF.

The chain combines TRBV18 with TRBJ2-1; 8 bases agree with TRBD2. V was clipped by 1 base and J by 5 bases; unmatched bases: 10. There are 17 residues in the CDR3. From germline, CDR1 is KGHSH and CDR2 LQKENI. The CDR3 DNA is TGTGCCAGCTCACCACAGAGGGGTAGCGGGGTCAACAATGAGCAGTTCTTC. It codes for CASSPQRGSGVNNEQFF.

The V call is TRBV6-6, the J call TRBJ2-5; TRBD1 aligns across 7 bases. Trimming at V came to 1 base and at J to 4 bases, leaving 3 bases not matched to a gene. The CDR3 runs 14 residues. Germline CDR1 MNHNY, CDR2 SVGAGI (reference sequence). The CDR3 spells CASSYLDRAETQYF. The CDR3, as DNA: TGTGCCAGCAGTTACTTAGACAGGGCAGAGACCCAGTACTTC.

This chain uses TRBV5-4 with TRBJ1-1, with TRBD1 as a possible D gene (6 bases). This CDR3 has 13 residues. V was shortened by 3 bases and J by 6 bases, with 12 bases between the two germline ends. Germline CDR1 is SGHNT and CDR2 is YYREEE (reference sequence). As DNA, the CDR3 is TGTGCCAGCAGCTACCCAGGGGTGGCTGAAGCTTTCTTT. Encoded protein: CASSYPGVAEAFF.